This T cell receptor beta chain derives from a study of blood T cell repertoires in COVID-19. On the study more broadly: The origin of the acute and convalescent COVID-19 samples was the United States, Italy and Spain. T cells, B-cell-depleted T cells, or PBMCs supplied cDNA or gDNA.

As handled by the study authors: Quantification of nucleated cells was approximated via reference gene primer amplification. Sequenced by immunoSEQ multiplex PCR; TCRdb stores in-frame clones only, minus some. The DNA gave D and trimming, while V, J and clone size come from that table. The sample has about 160,000 clones, 85% to 90% seen once. The germline CDR1 and CDR2 sequences are SGHRS and YFSETQ. The CDR3 sequence is 13 residues long. Trimming took 2 bases from V and 7 from J, leaving 9 bases between them. The chain employs TRBV5-1 and TRBJ1-4, with D unresolved. The clonotype comes from a woman in her 70s with acute or convalescent COVID-19. What was sequenced was peripheral blood. CDR3 nucleotides: TGCGCCAGCAGCTTTATAAGCACTGAAAAACTGTTTTTT. As protein: CASSFISTEKLFF.